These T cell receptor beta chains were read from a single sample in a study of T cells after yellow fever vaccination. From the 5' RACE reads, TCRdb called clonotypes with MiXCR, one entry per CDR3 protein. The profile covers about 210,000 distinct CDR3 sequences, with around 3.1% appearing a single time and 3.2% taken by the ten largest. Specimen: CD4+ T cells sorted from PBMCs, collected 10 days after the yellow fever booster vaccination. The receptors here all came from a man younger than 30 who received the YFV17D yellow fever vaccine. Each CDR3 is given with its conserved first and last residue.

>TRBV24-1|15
CATSDTTGRGQPQHF
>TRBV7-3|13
CASSLNSGAGAFF
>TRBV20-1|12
CCPGQGGNEQFF
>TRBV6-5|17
CASSYSWGTSVTGELFF
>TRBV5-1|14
CASSPAGFDTEAFF
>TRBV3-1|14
CASSQNTGSYEQYF
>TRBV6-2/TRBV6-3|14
CASHTFGGNTEAFF
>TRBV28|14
CASNRYSGQETQYF
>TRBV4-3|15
CASSQDVWVNLEAFF
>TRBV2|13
CARSVRYQETQYF
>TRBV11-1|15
CASSLGLSGQETQYF
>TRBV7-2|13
CASSLVQRETQYF
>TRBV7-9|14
CASSVTSNTGELFF
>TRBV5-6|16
CASSWSWGGSYNEQFF
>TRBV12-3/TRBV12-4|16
CASAPTGTTGTDTQYF
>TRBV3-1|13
CASSLTLAGEQFF
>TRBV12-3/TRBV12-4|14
CASSLRQSSYEQYF
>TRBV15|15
CATSRDPREDNEQFF
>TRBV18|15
CASSPRVSGTYEQYF
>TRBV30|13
CACPGLAGNEQFF
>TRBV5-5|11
CASSLESGQYF
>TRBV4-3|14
CASSRGHENTEAFF
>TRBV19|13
CASSSGVRQPQHF
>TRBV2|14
CASSVEGANTEAFF
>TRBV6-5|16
CASTPPPGTGGHEQYF
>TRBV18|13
CASSSSDTGELFF
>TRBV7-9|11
CASSGRNTQYF
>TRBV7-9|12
CASSLHGNTIYF
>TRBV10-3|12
CAIELGAGGYTF
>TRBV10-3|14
CAIGDLAGSYEQYF
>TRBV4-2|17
CASSKRLAGGYTDTQYF
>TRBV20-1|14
CSARTPSDNQPQHF
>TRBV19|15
CASNPPGTFPPAQHF
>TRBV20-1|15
CSASGVAVGNSPLHF
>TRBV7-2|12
CASSTQGYEQYF
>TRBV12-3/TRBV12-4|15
CASSFYAVQIDEQYF
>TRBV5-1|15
CASSLMAGGGQPQHF